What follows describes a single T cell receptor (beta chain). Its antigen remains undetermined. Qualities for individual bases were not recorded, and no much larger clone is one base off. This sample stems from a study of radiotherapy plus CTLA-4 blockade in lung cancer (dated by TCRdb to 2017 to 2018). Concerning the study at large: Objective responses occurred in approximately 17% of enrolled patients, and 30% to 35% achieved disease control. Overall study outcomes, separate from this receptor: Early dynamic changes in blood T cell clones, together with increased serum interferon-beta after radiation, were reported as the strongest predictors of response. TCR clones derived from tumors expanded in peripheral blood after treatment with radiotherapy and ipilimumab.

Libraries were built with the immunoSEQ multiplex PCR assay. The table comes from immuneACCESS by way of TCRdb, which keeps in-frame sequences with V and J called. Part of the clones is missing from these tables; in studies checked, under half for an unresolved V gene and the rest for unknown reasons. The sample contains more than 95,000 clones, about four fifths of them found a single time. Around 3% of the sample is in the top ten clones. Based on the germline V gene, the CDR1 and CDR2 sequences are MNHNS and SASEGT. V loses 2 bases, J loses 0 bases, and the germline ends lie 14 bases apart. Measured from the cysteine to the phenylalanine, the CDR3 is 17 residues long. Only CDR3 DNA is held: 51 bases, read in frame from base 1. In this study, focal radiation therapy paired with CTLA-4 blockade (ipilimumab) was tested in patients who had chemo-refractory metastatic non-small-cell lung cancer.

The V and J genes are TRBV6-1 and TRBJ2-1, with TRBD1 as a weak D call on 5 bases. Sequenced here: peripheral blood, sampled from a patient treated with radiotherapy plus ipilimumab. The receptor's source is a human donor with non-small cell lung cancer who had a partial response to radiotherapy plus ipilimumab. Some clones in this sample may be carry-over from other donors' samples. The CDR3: CASSEQGVLSSYNEQFF. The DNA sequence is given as TGTGCCAGCAGTGAACAAGGGGTTCTGAGCTCCTACAATGAGCAGTTCTTC.